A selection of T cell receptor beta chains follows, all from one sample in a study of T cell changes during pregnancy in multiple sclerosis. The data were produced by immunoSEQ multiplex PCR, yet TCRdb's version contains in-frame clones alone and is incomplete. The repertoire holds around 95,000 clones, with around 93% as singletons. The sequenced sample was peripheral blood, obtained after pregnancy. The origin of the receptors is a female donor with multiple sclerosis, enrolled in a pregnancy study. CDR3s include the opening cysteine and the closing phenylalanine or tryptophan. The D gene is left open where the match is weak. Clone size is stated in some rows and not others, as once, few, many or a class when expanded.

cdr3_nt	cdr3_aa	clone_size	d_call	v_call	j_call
TGTGCCAGCAGCTTAGCGTGGACTAGCGGCTACGAGCAGTACTTC	CASSLAWTSGYEQYF	-	TRBD2	TRBV7-8	TRBJ2-7
TGTGCCAGCAGCTCCTCAGGGCTCCGGGACAGAAGAAACACCGGGGAGCTGTTTTTT	CASSSSGLRDRRNTGELFF	once	TRBD1	TRBV5-6	TRBJ2-2
TGTGCCAGCAGCCACAGGGGGTCCGAGCAGTACTTC	CASSHRGSEQYF	-	TRBD1	TRBV28	TRBJ2-7
TGTGCCACCAACAAGGACAGGGTTTACAATGAGCAGTTCTTC	CATNKDRVYNEQFF	-	TRBD1	TRBV15	TRBJ2-1
TGTGCCAGCAGTGAAGAAGGACAGCTGAATTCACCCCTCCACTTT	CASSEEGQLNSPLHF	once	-	TRBV6-1	TRBJ1-6
TGTGCCAGCAGGTCCGGGACAGGGGTCTACGAGCAGTACTTC	CASRSGTGVYEQYF	-	TRBD1	TRBV7-9	TRBJ2-7
TGTGCCAGCAGCTTAACTAGCGGGAGGAGCCCGGGCACAGATACGCAGTATTTT	CASSLTSGRSPGTDTQYF	-	TRBD2	TRBV7-9	TRBJ2-3
TGCGCCAGCCGACAGGGCCCCCAAGAGACCCAGTACTTC	CASRQGPQETQYF	-	TRBD1	TRBV5-1	TRBJ2-5
TGTGCCAGCAGCGTCACTAGCGGGACCTATGGTGACTACACCTTC	CASSVTSGTYGDYTF	-	-	TRBV9	TRBJ1-2
TGTGCCAGCAGCCTCATCGGGGGGGTGGCAGTGAACACTGAAGCTTTCTTT	CASSLIGGVAVNTEAFF	-	-	TRBV7-9	TRBJ1-1
TGTGCCAGCAGCCTGGGACTAGCGGGGCACACCGGGGAGCTGTTTTTT	CASSLGLAGHTGELFF	-	TRBD2	TRBV5-4	TRBJ2-2
TGTGCCAGCAGCGTAGGGCAGGGGGCGTACGAGCAGTACTTC	CASSVGQGAYEQYF	-	TRBD1	TRBV9	TRBJ2-7
TGTGCCAGCAGTACAGGGTTTAGGAGCATTCAGTACTTC	CASSTGFRSIQYF	few	-	TRBV6-6	TRBJ2-4
TGTGCCAGTAGTATTTACGGACAGAATAATTCACCCCTCCACTTT	CASSIYGQNNSPLHF	-	-	TRBV19	TRBJ1-6
TGTGCCTGGAGTGCGGGGGGGCGGAGCGAGCAGTACTTC	CAWSAGGRSEQYF	-	TRBD2	TRBV30	TRBJ2-7
TGTGCCAGCAGCCGACGGACAGGGAATTCACCCCTCCACTTT	CASSRRTGNSPLHF	-	TRBD1	TRBV28	TRBJ1-6
TGTGCCAGCAGTTTAGCTCTAAATCAGCCCCAGCATTTT	CASSLALNQPQHF	-	-	TRBV27	TRBJ1-5
TGTGCCAGCAGGTACAGGGTAGGCACCGGGGAGCTGTTTTTT	CASRYRVGTGELFF	-	-	TRBV27	TRBJ2-2
TGCGCCAGCAGCTTGGACAAGAACACTGAAGCTTTCTTT	CASSLDKNTEAFF	-	-	TRBV5-1	TRBJ1-1
TGTGCCAGCAGTGAACAGCCGCGGGGGCAGGGCTACACCTTC	CASSEQPRGQGYTF	-	-	TRBV6-1	TRBJ1-2
TGTGCCAGTAGTATGGGCAGAGCCGCATATGGCTACACCTTC	CASSMGRAAYGYTF	-	-	TRBV19	TRBJ1-2
TGCGCCAGCAGCTTGGGCGGGAGTACCTACAATGAGCAGTTCTTC	CASSLGGSTYNEQFF	-	TRBD2	TRBV5-1	TRBJ2-1